This T cell receptor (beta chain) derives from a study of blood T cell repertoires in COVID-19. Whole-study context: From T cells, B-cell-depleted T cells, or PBMCs came the material, which was cDNA or gDNA.

Enrollees, about 18 to 95 years old, lived in approximately 24 US areas. TCRdb's copy holds only in-frame clones and misses some; the assay was immunoSEQ multiplex PCR. The sample includes hundreds of thousands of clones, about 85% of them seen just once. The source material was PBMCs or T cells enriched from blood (not recorded which). The TCR was taken from a woman aged 18-29 years with acute COVID-19.

CDR3 in amino acids: CASSMNIGQVHEQYF. The CDR3 DNA is TGTGCCAGTAGCATGAATATCGGACAGGTCCACGAGCAGTACTTC. The chain recombines TRBV19 with TRBJ2-7; 7 nucleotides line up with TRBD1. Germline values: CDR1 LNHDA, CDR2 SQIVND (reference sequence). The J segment lost 5 bases and the V segment lost 6 bases, leaving 13 bases of the junction unmatched. The CDR3 is 15 residues long.